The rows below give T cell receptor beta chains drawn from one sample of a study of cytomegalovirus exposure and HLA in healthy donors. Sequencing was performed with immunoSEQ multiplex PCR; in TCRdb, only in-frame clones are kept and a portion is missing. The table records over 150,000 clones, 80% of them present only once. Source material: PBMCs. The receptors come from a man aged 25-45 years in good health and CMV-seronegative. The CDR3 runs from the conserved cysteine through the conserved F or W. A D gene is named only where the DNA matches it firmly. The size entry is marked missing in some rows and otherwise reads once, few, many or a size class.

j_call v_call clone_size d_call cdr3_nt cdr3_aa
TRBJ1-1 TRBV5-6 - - TGTGCCAGCACCTTCGGGGGGGGCACTGAAGCTTTCTTT CASTFGGGTEAFF
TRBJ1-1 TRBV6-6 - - TGTGCCAGCAGTTCGCCGCCGACCCCCCGGGAGACTGAAGCTTTCTTT CASSSPPTPRETEAFF
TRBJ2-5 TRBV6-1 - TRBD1 TGTGCCAGCAGTGAGGGGGGACAGGGGTACCAAGAGACCCAGTACTTC CASSEGGQGYQETQYF
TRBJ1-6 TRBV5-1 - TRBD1 TGCGCCAGCAGCTTGAACAGGGGTAATAATTCACCCCTCCACTTT CASSLNRGNNSPLHF
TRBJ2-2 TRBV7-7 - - TGTGCCAGCAGCTTAGACGGGTCACCCCCGCCCGGGGAGCTGTTTTTT CASSLDGSPPPGELFF
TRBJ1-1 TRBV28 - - TGTGCCAGCAGCCTCCGGGACACCTTCTACGAAGCTTTCTTT CASSLRDTFYEAFF
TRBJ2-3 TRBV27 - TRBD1 TGTGCCAGCAGTTTGGGGGACAGTAGCACAGATACGCAGTATTTT CASSLGDSSTDTQYF
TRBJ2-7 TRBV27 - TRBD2 TGTGCCAGCAGAGTAGGGCTAGCGGGATCCGAGCAGTACTTC CASRVGLAGSEQYF
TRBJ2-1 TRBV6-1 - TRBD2 TGTGCCAGCAAAGGACTAGCGGGTAACAATGAGCAGTTCTTC CASKGLAGNNEQFF
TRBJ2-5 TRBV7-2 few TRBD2 TGTGCCAGCAGATTCGGACTAGCGGGACAAGAGACCCAGTACTTC CASRFGLAGQETQYF
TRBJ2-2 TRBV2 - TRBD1 TGTGCCAGCAGGGCCTCCGGACAGGGATACACCGGGGAGCTGTTTTTT CASRASGQGYTGELFF
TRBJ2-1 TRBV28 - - TGTGCCAGCGAGCAATCGCACAATGAGCAGTTCTTC CASEQSHNEQFF
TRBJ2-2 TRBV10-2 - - TGCGCCAGCAGTGGGGACGGGAGAGGCACCGGGGAGCTGTTTTTT CASSGDGRGTGELFF
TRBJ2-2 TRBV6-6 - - TGTGCCAGCAGGCCGGACAGAGGGGCCGGGGAGCTGTTTTTT CASRPDRGAGELFF
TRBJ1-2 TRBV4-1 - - TGCGCCAGCAGCCGTACCTTCGGCGAGGACATGGGAACATGGGGCTACACCTTC CASSRTFGEDMGTWGYTF
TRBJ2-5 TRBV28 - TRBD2 TGTGCCAGCAGTTCCCGGACTAGCGGGGCCGAGACGGGAGAGACCCAGTACTTC CASSSRTSGAETGETQYF
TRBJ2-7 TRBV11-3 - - TGTGCCAGCAGCTTAGGCGGCAGCTACGAGCAGTACTTC CASSLGGSYEQYF
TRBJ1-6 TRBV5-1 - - TGCGCCAGCAGCACCACAGCCGTCAATTCACCCCTCCACTTT CASSTTAVNSPLHF
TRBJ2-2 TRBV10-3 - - TGTGCCATCACACAGGGTTCCGGGGAGCTGTTTTTT CAITQGSGELFF
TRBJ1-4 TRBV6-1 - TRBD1 TGTGCCAGCAGTGAAGGACAGGGTAGGGAAAAACTGTTTTTT CASSEGQGREKLFF
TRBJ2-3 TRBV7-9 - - TGTGCCAGCAGGGCCGGGACATACACAGATACGCAGTATTTT CASRAGTYTDTQYF
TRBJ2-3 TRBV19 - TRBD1 TGTGCCAGTAGTGCACAGGGGACGGGGCCAGATACGCAGTATTTT CASSAQGTGPDTQYF
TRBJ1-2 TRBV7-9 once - TGTTCCAGCAGCTTAGAACTAGCGGACTACACCTTC CSSSLELADYTF
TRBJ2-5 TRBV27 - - TGTGCCAGCACCAGCTTAGGGGTAAAGGAGACCCAGTACTTC CASTSLGVKETQYF
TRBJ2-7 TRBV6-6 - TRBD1 TGTGCCAGCAGTTACTCGGCGACAGGGTCATACGAGCAGTACTTC CASSYSATGSYEQYF
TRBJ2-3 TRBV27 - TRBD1 TGTGCCAGCAGTGCGCCAGGGGGCGATATCTCAGATACGCAGTATTTT CASSAPGGDISDTQYF
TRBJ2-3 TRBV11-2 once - TGTGCCAGCAGCTTAGGCGGGGGCGGGCAGTATTTT CASSLGGGGQYF
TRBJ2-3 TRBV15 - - TGTGCCACCAGCAGAGATCTGTTAACTGCGGATACGCAGTATTTT CATSRDLLTADTQYF
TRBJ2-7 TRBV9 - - TGTGCCAGCAGCGGGGGGCCCTCGCCTAACTACGAGCAGTACTTC CASSGGPSPNYEQYF
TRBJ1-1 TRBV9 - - TGTGCCAGCAGCGTAGAGGGGAGGGAAGTCCCGCTTGAAGCTTTCTTT CASSVEGREVPLEAFF
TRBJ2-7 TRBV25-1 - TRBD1 TGTGCCAGCAGTGAAGAAGGGACAGGGGGAACCTACGAGCAGTACTTC CASSEEGTGGTYEQYF
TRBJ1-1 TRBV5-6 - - TGTGCCAGCAGCTTGGCGACGGAGGAAGCTTTCTTT CASSLATEEAFF
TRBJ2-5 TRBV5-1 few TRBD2 TGCGCCAGCAGCTTGGGGGGGACTAGCGGCCAAGAGAGGCAGTACTTC CASSLGGTSGQERQYF
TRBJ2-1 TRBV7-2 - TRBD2 TGTGCCAGCAGCTTGAGACTAGCAGGGATATCCAATGAGCAGTTCTTC CASSLRLAGISNEQFF
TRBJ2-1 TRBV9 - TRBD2 TGTGCCAGCAGCGTAGGTGGTAGCGGGACCTACAATGAGCAGTTCTTC CASSVGGSGTYNEQFF
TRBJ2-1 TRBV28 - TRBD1 TGTGCCAGCAAAAGTTGGCCGGGACAGGGATCCTACAATGAGCAGTTCTTC CASKSWPGQGSYNEQFF
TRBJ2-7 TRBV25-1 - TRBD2 TGTGCCAGCACTGCGAGCCGAGCGGGAGTACGGCCAGGTTACGAGCAGTACTTC CASTASRAGVRPGYEQYF
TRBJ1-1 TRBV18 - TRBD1 TGTGCCAGCTCACTTAGGACAGGGGAAGCTTTCTTT CASSLRTGEAFF
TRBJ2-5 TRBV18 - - TGTGCCAGCTCACCGATTAGACAAAACCAAGAGACCCAGTACTTC CASSPIRQNQETQYF
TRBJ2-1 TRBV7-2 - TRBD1 TGTGCCAGCAGCTTAGGTGGACAGGGGGTGAATGAGCAGTTCTTC CASSLGGQGVNEQFF
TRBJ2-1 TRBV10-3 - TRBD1 TGTGCCATCACCCCAGGGACAGGACCCAATGAGCAGTTCTTC CAITPGTGPNEQFF
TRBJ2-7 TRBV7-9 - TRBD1 TGTGCCAGCAGCGCAGGGACAGGGGGCTACGAGCAGTACTTC CASSAGTGGYEQYF
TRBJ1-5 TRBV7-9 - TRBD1 TGTGCCAGCAGTCGACAGGGTCAGGGTCAGCCCCAGCATTTT CASSRQGQGQPQHF
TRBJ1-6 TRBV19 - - TGTGCCAGTAGTATTGGCGGAGGGAATAATTCACCCCTCCACTTT CASSIGGGNNSPLHF
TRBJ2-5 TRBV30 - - TGTGCCTGTGGGCTGGCGTCACAAGAGACCCAGTACTTC CACGLASQETQYF
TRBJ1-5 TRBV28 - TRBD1 TGTGCCAGCAGTCGCCAGGACAGGGAAAATCAGCCCCAGCATTTT CASSRQDRENQPQHF
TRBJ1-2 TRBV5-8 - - TGTGCCAGCATCGCCCCCGTCGGGGTCAACTATGGCTACACCTTC CASIAPVGVNYGYTF
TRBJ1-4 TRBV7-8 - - TGTGCCAGCAGCTTAGGACCACGGCGGGATGAAAAACTGTTTTTT CASSLGPRRDEKLFF
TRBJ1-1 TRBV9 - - TGTGCCAGCAGCCCTCCCCGCAGGGCGAACACTGAAGCTTTCTTT CASSPPRRANTEAFF
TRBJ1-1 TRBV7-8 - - TGTGCCAGCAGCTTATCCACAGGGAACACTGAAGCTTTCTTT CASSLSTGNTEAFF
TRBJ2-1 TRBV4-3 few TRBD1 TGCGCCAGCAGCCAAATCAGGGGGTCCTACAATGAGCAGTTCTTC CASSQIRGSYNEQFF
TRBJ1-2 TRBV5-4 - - TGTGCCAGCAGCTTGGCCCGCGTTCCTAACTATGGCTACACCTTC CASSLARVPNYGYTF
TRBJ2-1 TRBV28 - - TGTGCCAGCAGCCTTCTAGCATATGAGCAGTTCTTC CASSLLAYEQFF
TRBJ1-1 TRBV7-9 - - TGTGCCAGCAGCTTATCCCAGGGGAACACTGAAGCTTTCTTT CASSLSQGNTEAFF
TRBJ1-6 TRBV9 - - TGTGCCAGCAGCGCCGAGGGTCCCCTCCACTTT CASSAEGPLHF
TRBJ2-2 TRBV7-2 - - TGTGCCAGCAGCTTATATTTAGTGAGGGGGTTAGCCGGGGAGCTGTTTTTT CASSLYLVRGLAGELFF
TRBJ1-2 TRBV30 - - TGTGCCTGGGGTCCGCGGGTGTTCGGTGGCTACACCTTC CAWGPRVFGGYTF